The 23 T cell receptor beta chains below come from one sample, sequenced in a study of cytomegalovirus exposure and HLA in healthy donors (dated by TCRdb to the late 2010s). The library was obtained by the immunoSEQ multiplex PCR assay. The multiplex PCR relied on a mix of 60 forward primers for TCR Vbeta segments and 13 reverse primers for TCR Jbeta segments. In TCRdb, the immuneACCESS table is reduced to in-frame sequences with V and J assigned. These tables do not hold every clone; where another copy was compared, an unresolved V gene accounts for under half, and the others remain unexplained. Within this sample are under 200,000 clones, with 60% to 80% of them counted one time only. The ten largest make up less than 4.5% of the sample. Sequencing was carried out using PBMCs. The receptors stem from a man aged 30 to 39 in good health and CMV-seropositive.

The chain has TRBV7-9 and TRBJ1-6, with D perhaps TRBD1 (6 bases). CDR1 SEHNR and CDR2 FQNEAQ come from the germline V gene (reference sequence). This CDR3 spans 14 amino acids. V gave up 0 bases and J gave up 9 bases, with 9 bases separating them. CDR3 residues: CASSLATGISPLHF. CDR3 DNA: TGTGCCAGCAGCTTAGCAACAGGGATTTCACCCCTCCACTTT.

This sequence joins TRBV27 and TRBJ2-7; perhaps TRBD1 as D (6 bases). The germline V and J ends were trimmed by 5 bases and 4 bases, with 12 bases remaining between them. Germline assignment: CDR1 MNHEY and CDR2 SMNVEV (reference sequence). The CDR3 covers 13 residues. CDR3 in amino acids: CASSLGHLYEQYF. The CDR3 bases are TGTGCCAGCAGTCTGGGACACCTGTACGAGCAGTACTTC.

Here the CDR3 DNA reads TGTGCCAGTAAGGGCGGGGGTTCTTCCTACGAGCAGTACTTC. This encodes CASKGGGSSYEQYF. This sequence joins TRBV19 and TRBJ2-7; 7 bases are a match to TRBD2. The CDR3 sequence is 14 residues long. The V gene end was trimmed by 7 bases and the J gene end by 1 base; junction bases not matched to a gene: 7. In germline, CDR1 is LNHDA, CDR2 SQIVND (reference sequence).

The sample holds one count of this clone. The chain joins TRBV6-1 to TRBJ2-5, with 9 bases identical to TRBD2. The CDR3 sequence is 21 residues long. After removal of 0 bases from V and 1 base from J, the junction contained 18 bases not matched to a gene. From germline, CDR1 is MNHNS and CDR2 SASEGT. The CDR3 DNA sequence: TGTGCCAGCAGTGAAGCCCCATGGGCTAGCGGGGTTCCACTTCCCCAAGAGACCCAGTACTTC. Protein sequence: CASSEAPWASGVPLPQETQYF.

The J gene is TRBJ2-1, the V gene TRBV2, with a tentative D call TRBD1 (6 bases). V was pared by 3 bases and J by 2 bases, with 8 bases between. From germline, CDR1 is SNHLY and CDR2 FYNNEI. There are 14 residues in the CDR3. CDR3 protein: CASSDRDTYNEQFF. Written as DNA, the CDR3 is TGTGCCAGCAGTGACCGGGACACCTACAATGAGCAGTTCTTC.

Note on this clone: At one of its ends the junction is not consistent with the germline gene, which may arise from a read error. V is TRBV6-5 and J is TRBJ1-1, with a weak D call TRBD1 (5 bases). The CDR3 loop spans 15 amino acids. Germline V CDR1 and CDR2: MNHEY, SVGAGI. The CDR3 region has the DNA TGTGCCAGCAGTCGCGACAGTCCCATGAACGCTGAAGCTTTCTTT. Translated: CASSRDSPMNAEAFF.

The genes are TRBV4-3 and TRBJ2-5; D gene unclear. Germline-derived CDR1 and CDR2 are LGHNA and YSLEER. The CDR3 contains 15 residues. V was trimmed by 0 bases and J by 5 bases, leaving 13 bases between them. CDR3 sequence reads: CASSQDKAGYETQYF. The CDR3 DNA follows: TGCGCCAGCAGCCAAGATAAGGCCGGGTATGAGACCCAGTACTTC.

In DNA form, the CDR3 reads TGCGCCAGCAGCCCCGGACGGGGGACCTCCTCAGAGACCCAGTACTTC. This codes for CASSPGRGTSSETQYF. V usage is TRBV5-1 and J usage is TRBJ2-5; D might be TRBD2 (6 bases). Germline V lookup: CDR1 SGHRS, CDR2 YFSETQ. This CDR3 has 16 residues. The V and J ends lost 4 bases and 4 bases respectively, with 20 bases between them.

The CDR3 is CASSPRPGQGDSGANVLTF. In DNA form, the CDR3 reads TGTGCCAGCTCACCCAGGCCGGGACAGGGGGACTCTGGGGCCAACGTCCTGACTTTC. The chain uses TRBV18 and TRBJ2-6, with 11 bases that match TRBD1. The CDR3 has 19 amino acids. From germline, CDR1 is KGHSH and CDR2 LQKENI. V shed 3 bases, J shed 0 bases, and the junction held 7 bases outside the gene matches.

This clone appeared a single time. The V gene is TRBV13, the J gene TRBJ1-1; D gene uncertain. Trimming shortened V by 0 bases and J by 8 bases, and 7 bases separated the two germline ends. The V gene's germline CDR1 is PRHDT and CDR2 FYEKMQ (reference sequence). The length of the CDR3 is 12 residues. This CDR3 reads CASSLGTREAFF. The CDR3 nucleotides are TGTGCCAGCAGCTTAGGGACCAGGGAAGCTTTCTTT.

The V and J genes are TRBV19 and TRBJ2-7; 7 positions match TRBD1. The CDR3 loop spans 14 amino acids. Germline V gene lookup returns CDR1 LNHDA and CDR2 SQIVND (reference sequence). The ends lost 5 bases at V and 3 bases at J; junction bases unmatched: 7. CDR3 nucleotide sequence: TGTGCCAGTAGTTTCCGGACAGGAGGCTACGAGCAGTACTTC. It specifies CASSFRTGGYEQYF.

This clone has more than one count but fewer than ten. V gene TRBV10-3 combines with J gene TRBJ1-5; D is uncertain. Trimming left V 6 bases short and J 4 bases short, with 10 bases between. Per germline, CDR1 ENHRY and CDR2 SYGVKD. The CDR3 extends over 13 amino acids. The DNA for the CDR3 is TGTGCCATCAGCGGAGGGCAAAATCAGCCCCAGCATTTT. It translates to CAISGGQNQPQHF.

The chain combines TRBV2 with TRBJ2-5; possibly TRBD1 for D (6 bases). This CDR3 spans 12 amino acids. V shed 11 bases and J shed 2 bases, with 12 bases lying between them. CDR1 and CDR2 from the germline V gene are SNHLY and FYNNEI. This CDR3 is CASEGQQETQYF. CDR3 nucleotides: TGTGCCTCGGAAGGACAGCAAGAGACCCAGTACTTC.

The V gene is TRBV11-2, the J gene TRBJ2-1, with unresolved D. V lost 2 bases and J lost 7, with 9 bases in between. CDR1 SGHAT and CDR2 FQNNGV come from the germline V gene. The CDR3 extends over 13 amino acids. CDR3 region: CASSLWAQNEQFF. In DNA, the CDR3 is TGTGCCAGCAGCTTATGGGCACAAAATGAGCAGTTCTTC. Together with reference TRBV11-2 and TRBJ2-1, the CDR3 gives the full variable domain: EAGVAQSPRYKIIEKRQSVAFWCNPISGHATLYWYQQILGQGPKLLIQFQNNGVVDDSQLPKDRFSAERLKGVDSTLKIQPAKLEDSAVYLCASSLWAQNEQFFGPGTRLTVL.

The J gene is TRBJ1-1, the V gene TRBV9; D call uncertain. This CDR3 spans 13 amino acids. Germline V lookup: CDR1 SGDLS, CDR2 YYNGEE. The germline V and J ends were trimmed by 0 bases and 6 bases, with 9 bases remaining between them. CDR3 coding DNA: TGTGCCAGCAGCGTAGAAACCGGGGCTGAAGCTTTCTTT. Translating it yields CASSVETGAEAFF.

This chain uses TRBV28 with TRBJ2-7; 9 nucleotides line up with TRBD1. CDR1 and CDR2 (germline): MDHEN, SYDVKM. This CDR3 region has 15 residues. Trimming cost V 6 bases and J 3 bases; bases outside gene matches: 9. This chain's CDR3 is CASRTTGGAGYEQYF. The CDR3 nucleotides are TGTGCCAGCAGGACCACAGGGGGCGCAGGCTACGAGCAGTACTTC.

This clone came up a few times. The J gene is TRBJ2-7, the V gene TRBV6-1; tentatively, D is TRBD1 (6 bases). Germline CDR1 and CDR2: MNHNS and SASEGT. Deletions cut 6 bases from V and 3 bases from J, with 18 bases between. CDR3 length: 15 amino acids. The CDR3 is CASSLNTGIGYEQYF. CDR3 sequence (DNA): TGTGCCAGCAGCCTTAATACAGGGATCGGCTACGAGCAGTACTTC.

The V and J genes are TRBV28 and TRBJ1-6; perhaps TRBD1 as D (6 bases). The germline V gene encodes CDR1 MDHEN and CDR2 SYDVKM. V was clipped by 8 bases and J by 9 bases, with 14 bases between them. This CDR3 region has 13 residues. CDR3 nucleotides: TGTGCCAGCGGTACAGGGCAAGTTTCACCCCTCCACTTT. As protein: CASGTGQVSPLHF.

This rearrangement joins TRBV9 to TRBJ2-2; TRBD1 is a possible D gene (6 bases). The CDR3 loop spans 17 amino acids. Between the trimmed V and J ends, which lost 0 bases and 4 bases, there was a span of 16 bases. The germline CDR1 and CDR2 sequences are SGDLS and YYNGEE. Written as DNA, the CDR3 is TGTGCCAGCAGCGTAGAGTCTGGACAGATGATCACCGGGGAGCTGTTTTTT. Its protein product is CASSVESGQMITGELFF.

The rearrangement joins TRBV5-6 to TRBJ2-5; 10 positions match TRBD2. V gave up 4 bases and J gave up 5 bases; unmatched junction bases: 8. The germline CDR1 and CDR2 sequences are SGHDT and YYEEEE. The CDR3 extends over 15 amino acids. In DNA form, the CDR3 reads TGTGCCAGCAGCGGGGGACTAGCGAGTTTTGAGACCCAGTACTTC. This sequence encodes CASSGGLASFETQYF.

This rearrangement joins TRBV5-1 to TRBJ2-2; TRBD1 is a possible D gene (5 bases). V was cut by 0 bases and J by 6 bases, with 9 bases left in between. CDR1 SGHRS and CDR2 YFSETQ come from the germline V gene. This CDR3 is 14 amino acids long. The CDR3 is CASSLGQPPGELFF. Here the CDR3 DNA reads TGCGCCAGCAGCTTGGGACAGCCCCCCGGGGAGCTGTTTTTT.

This clone has a single count. CDR3 nucleotides: TGTGCCAGTAGGGGACTAGCGGGGTACACAGATACGCAGTATTTT. It yields the protein CASRGLAGYTDTQYF. The chain links TRBV19 to TRBJ2-3; 13 bases match TRBD2. The V segment lost 6 bases and the J segment 2 bases; nucleotides outside the gene matches: 2. This CDR3 is 15 amino acids long. The germline V gene has CDR1 LNHDA and CDR2 SQIVND (reference sequence).

The chain is built from TRBV7-2 and TRBJ2-5; TRBD1 matches at 9 bases. In germline, CDR1 is SGHTA, CDR2 FQGNSA. After removal of 2 bases from V and 5 bases from J, the junction contained 9 bases not matched to a gene. The length of the CDR3 is 16 residues. The CDR3 protein is CASSLPRDRARETQYF. The CDR3 DNA reads as TGTGCCAGCAGCTTACCTAGGGACAGGGCAAGGGAGACCCAGTACTTC.